The 23 T cell receptor beta chains listed next were all sequenced from one sample in a study of CD8 T cells in Susac syndrome (dated by TCRdb to the late 2010s). The library was built by means of the immunoSEQ multiplex PCR assay. RNA was extracted using the RNeasy kit, and about 0.45 to 1 ug of the RNA was reverse transcribed with random hexamers. TCRdb reanalyzed the raw reads on its own, using fastp at Q25 for trimming and MiXCR for clone calling, and kept in-frame beta chains. Each entry merges the rows of one CDR3 protein and shows their most common DNA and genes. Within this sample are some 260,000 distinct CDR3 sequences, with roughly 84% of them counted one time only. The biggest ten clones account for approximately 0.11% of the sample. What was sequenced was CD8+ T cells from PBMCs. These receptors were obtained from a human donor with multiple sclerosis.

V is TRBV12-5 and J is TRBJ1-2; the D is unclear. In germline, CDR1 is LGHNT, CDR2 FRNRAP. This CDR3 is 16 amino acids long. Trimming cost V 1 base and J 0 bases, with 12 bases left between them. In DNA form, the CDR3 reads TGTGCTAGTGGTTTGGCGCCGACGGCCACTAACTATGGCTACACCTTC. It encodes CASGLAPTATNYGYTF.

This chain joins TRBV6-1 and TRBJ2-5; the D is unclear. The CDR3 totals 12 residues. V lost 2 bases and J 4 bases, leaving 5 bases between the germline ends. Germline V lookup: CDR1 MNHNS, CDR2 SASEGT. Here the CDR3 reads CASSEITETQYF. DNA for the CDR3: TGTGCCAGCAGTGAAATAACAGAGACCCAGTACTTC.

The rearrangement uses TRBV7-9 and TRBJ1-1; unclear D gene. Germline CDR1 SEHNR, CDR2 FQNEAQ (reference sequence). The CDR3 totals 14 residues. Trimming left V 4 bases short and J 1 base short, with 10 bases between. The CDR3 region is CASSSLFKNTEAFF. CDR3 coding DNA: TGTGCCAGCAGCTCCCTCTTCAAGAACACTGAAGCTTTCTTT.

CDR3 in amino acids: CATSDLSGTGELFF. The CDR3 DNA follows: TGTGCCACCAGTGATTTGTCCGGGACCGGGGAGCTGTTTTTT. The chain joins TRBV24-1 to TRBJ2-2; D unresolved. The CDR3 sequence is 14 residues long. V dropped 0 bases and J dropped 5 bases, with 6 bases sitting between them. Germline V gene sequence: CDR1 KGHDR, CDR2 SFDVKD.

The chain has TRBV7-6 and TRBJ2-5, with 8 bases aligning to TRBD2. Losses at the gene ends were 6 bases for V and 5 bases for J; bases not matched to a gene: 5. The CDR3 has 13 residues. Germline V CDR1 and CDR2: SGHVS, FNYEAQ. CDR3 in DNA: TGTGCCAGCAGTTATATAGCGGGGGAGACCCAGTACTTC. It specifies CASSYIAGETQYF.

The rearrangement joins TRBV12-5 to TRBJ2-7, with D unclear. The CDR3 totals 12 residues. Trimming stripped 0 bases from V and 4 bases from J, with 4 bases between. Germline lookup yields CDR1 LGHNT and CDR2 FRNRAP. This chain's CDR3 is CASGLVTYEQYF. DNA for the CDR3: TGTGCTAGTGGTTTGGTAACATACGAGCAGTACTTC. Looking up the rest from reference TRBV12-5 and TRBJ2-7 gives the full variable domain: DARVTQTPRHKVTEMGQEVTMRCQPILGHNTVFWYRQTMMQGLELLAYFRNRAPLDDSGMPKDRFSAEMPDATLATLKIQPSEPRDSAVYFCASGLVTYEQYFGPGTRLTVT.

The chain uses TRBV7-9 and TRBJ2-7, with TRBD1 matching over 8 bases. The V and J ends lost 1 base and 1 base, in that order; junction bases with no gene match: 6. Germline CDR1 is SEHNR and CDR2 is FQNEAQ (reference sequence). The CDR3 extends over 16 amino acids. CDR3: CASSLEGDRPSYEQYF. The CDR3 coding sequence is TGTGCCAGCAGCTTAGAAGGGGACAGGCCATCCTACGAGCAGTACTTC.

The chain uses TRBV27 and TRBJ1-2; D unclear. Trimming left V 4 bases short and J 3 bases short, with 12 bases between. CDR3 length equals 14 residues. Germline CDR1 is MNHEY and CDR2 is SMNVEV (reference sequence). In DNA form, the CDR3 reads TGTGCCAGCAGTTCGTTCTCAGGAGACTATGGCTACACCTTC. It is translated as CASSSFSGDYGYTF.

The chain uses TRBV5-6 and TRBJ2-7; 9 bases align to TRBD2. The V gene's germline CDR1 is SGHDT and CDR2 YYEEEE. J gave up 1 base and V 5 bases, and 7 bases lay outside the gene matches. This CDR3 has 15 amino acids. The CDR3 DNA is TGTGCCAGCAGAGGGCTAGCGGGACCATCCTACGAGCAGTACTTC. It is translated as CASRGLAGPSYEQYF. Complete variable domain (other parts from reference TRBV5-6 and TRBJ2-7): DAGVTQSPTHLIKTRGQQVTLRCSPKSGHDTVSWYQQALGQGPQFIFQYYEEEERQRGNFPDRFSGHQFPNYSSELNVNALLLGDSALYLCASRGLAGPSYEQYFGPGTRLTVT.

V gene TRBV3-1 combines with J gene TRBJ2-2, with 10 bases identical to TRBD2. CDR1 LGHDT and CDR2 YNNKEL come from the germline V gene (reference sequence). Losses at the gene ends were 6 bases for V and 5 bases for J; bases not matched to a gene: 15. The CDR3 runs to 18 residues. The CDR3 sequence: CASSQREGLVMGTGELFF. The CDR3 DNA reads TGTGCCAGCAGTCAGCGGGAGGGCCTCGTTATGGGGACCGGGGAGCTGTTTTTT.

This rearrangement joins TRBV6-1 to TRBJ2-2; no clear D gene. CDR1 and CDR2 from the germline V gene are MNHNS and SASEGT. V dropped 3 bases and J dropped 1 base, with 6 bases sitting between them. CDR3 length: 14 amino acids. The CDR3 DNA sequence: TGTGCCAGCAGTGACCCCAGGAACACCGGGGAGCTGTTTTTT. This codes for CASSDPRNTGELFF.

V usage is TRBV10-3 and J usage is TRBJ2-7; D not resolved. V was clipped by 3 bases and J by 2 bases, with 20 bases between them. The CDR3 has 17 residues. The germline CDR1 and CDR2 sequences are ENHRY and SYGVKD. The CDR3, as DNA: TGTGCCATCAGTGAAACCCCCATGCCGGCCCTCCCCTACGAGCAGTACTTC. Amino acid sequence: CAISETPMPALPYEQYF.

The rearrangement uses TRBV9 and TRBJ1-4, with unresolved D. The germline CDR1 and CDR2 sequences are SGDLS and YYNGEE. The length of the CDR3 is 15 residues. The V end was cut by 4 bases, the J end by 6 bases, with 16 bases between. CDR3 nucleotides: TGTGCCAGCAGCCAAGAGGGCGGGGTCGATGAAAAACTGTTTTTT. Protein product: CASSQEGGVDEKLFF.

In its sample, this clonotype was seen a few times. The chain combines TRBV5-1 with TRBJ2-3; D is ambiguous. The CDR3 length is 15 residues. Trimming took off 1 base at V and 5 bases at J, with 14 bases between the two ends. Germline V gene sequence: CDR1 SGHRS, CDR2 YFSETQ. This CDR3 is CASSLISYNRDTQYF. DNA of the CDR3: TGCGCCAGCAGCTTGATTTCCTATAATAGAGATACGCAGTATTTT. The whole variable domain, remainder taken from reference TRBV5-1 and TRBJ2-3, is KAGVTQTPRYLIKTRGQQVTLSCSPISGHRSVSWYQQTPGQGLQFLFEYFSETQRNKGNFPGRFSGRQFSNSRSEMNVSTLELGDSALYLCASSLISYNRDTQYFGPGTRLTVL.

In this sample, this clonotype turned up a few times. CDR3 coding DNA: TGTGCCAGCAGCCGACAGGACTCCTACGAGCAGTACTTC. This codes for CASSRQDSYEQYF. The genes are TRBV5-4 and TRBJ2-7; the D gene is possibly TRBD1 (6 bases). The ends were cut back, 4 bases at V and 0 bases at J, with 8 bases in the middle. CDR3 size: 13 residues. Germline V gene lookup returns CDR1 SGHNT and CDR2 YYREEE (reference sequence).

The rearrangement uses TRBV6-5 and TRBJ2-3; tentatively, D is TRBD1 (5 bases). V lost 0 bases to trimming and J lost 1 base, with 11 bases between them. The germline V gene has CDR1 MNHEY and CDR2 SVGAGI. The CDR3 runs 16 residues. CDR3 residues: CASSYSQGPRTDTQYF. For the CDR3, the DNA is TGTGCCAGCAGTTACTCGCAGGGTCCTCGCACAGATACGCAGTATTTT.

The chain joins TRBV30 to TRBJ2-7; 9 bases map to TRBD2. Germline V lookup: CDR1 GTSNPN, CDR2 SVGIG (reference sequence). Trimming took 1 base from V and 6 from J; bases not matched to a gene: 4. The CDR3 is 13 residues long. The DNA for the CDR3 is TGTGCCTGGAGTGGGCGGGAGGGCCGCGAGCAGTACTTC. This codes for CAWSGREGREQYF. Looking up the rest from reference TRBV30 and TRBJ2-7 gives the full variable domain: SQTIHQWPATLVQPVGSPLSLECTVEGTSNPNLYWYRQAAGRGLQLLFYSVGIGQISSEVPQNLSASRPQDRQFILSSKKLLLSDSGFYLCAWSGREGREQYFGPGTRLTVT.

The V and J genes are TRBV27 and TRBJ2-7; D is unclear. The germline gives CDR1 MNHEY, CDR2 SMNVEV (reference sequence). CDR3 length: 13 residues. Deletions cut 1 base from V and 2 bases from J, with 6 bases between. CDR3: CASSLLSTYEQYF. The CDR3, as DNA: TGTGCCAGCAGTTTATTGTCCACCTACGAGCAGTACTTC.

This clonotype was counted a few times. This chain joins TRBV28 and TRBJ2-2, with 9 bases lining up with TRBD2. The CDR3 spans 16 residues. V lost 6 bases and J lost 4; bases outside the gene matches: 9. Germline CDR1 and CDR2: MDHEN and SYDVKM. In nucleotides, the CDR3 is TGTGCCAGCAGCTCGGAGCGGGAGGCGGGCACCGGGGAGCTGTTTTTT. Translation gives CASSSEREAGTGELFF.

V usage is TRBV5-1 and J usage is TRBJ1-1; 10 nucleotides agree with TRBD1. CDR1 is SGHRS and CDR2 is YFSETQ in the germline V gene. This CDR3 has 15 residues. J gave up 1 base and V 5 bases, and 5 bases lay outside the gene matches. The CDR3 protein is CASRRDRGSNTEAFF. The CDR3 DNA is TGCGCCAGCAGAAGGGACAGGGGATCGAACACTGAAGCTTTCTTT.

This clonotype appeared once. The chain uses TRBV9 and TRBJ2-1, with D perhaps matching TRBD1 or TRBD2 (5 bases each). The CDR3 consists of 15 residues. Trimming shortened V by 4 bases and J by 9 bases, and 20 bases separated the two germline ends. CDR1 SGDLS and CDR2 YYNGEE come from the germline V gene. CDR3 bases: TGTGCCAGCAGCACATCCGGGACCAAGCAAAGTGAGCAGTTCTTC. Its protein product is CASSTSGTKQSEQFF. The full variable domain, its missing parts supplied by reference TRBV9 and TRBJ2-1, is DSGVTQTPKHLITATGQRVTLRCSPRSGDLSVYWYQQSLDQGLQFLIQYYNGEERAKGNILERFSAQQFPDLHSELNLSSLELGDSALYFCASSTSGTKQSEQFFGPGTRLTVL.

The chain couples TRBV7-9 to TRBJ2-1, with 11 positions matching TRBD2. This CDR3 comprises 14 residues. J was trimmed by 5 bases and V by 10 bases; bases with no gene match: 7. Germline V CDR1 and CDR2: SEHNR, FQNEAQ (reference sequence). CDR3: CATWGLAVDNEQFF. DNA of the CDR3: TGTGCCACCTGGGGACTAGCGGTCGACAATGAGCAGTTCTTC.

The chain carries TRBV27 and TRBJ1-5; D gene ambiguous. Per the germline V gene, CDR1 is MNHEY and CDR2 is SMNVEV (reference sequence). V lost 0 bases and J lost 4, with 7 bases in between. The CDR3 has 14 residues. The CDR3: CASSLSDGNQPQHF. DNA of the CDR3: TGTGCCAGCAGTTTATCGGACGGAAATCAGCCCCAGCATTTT.